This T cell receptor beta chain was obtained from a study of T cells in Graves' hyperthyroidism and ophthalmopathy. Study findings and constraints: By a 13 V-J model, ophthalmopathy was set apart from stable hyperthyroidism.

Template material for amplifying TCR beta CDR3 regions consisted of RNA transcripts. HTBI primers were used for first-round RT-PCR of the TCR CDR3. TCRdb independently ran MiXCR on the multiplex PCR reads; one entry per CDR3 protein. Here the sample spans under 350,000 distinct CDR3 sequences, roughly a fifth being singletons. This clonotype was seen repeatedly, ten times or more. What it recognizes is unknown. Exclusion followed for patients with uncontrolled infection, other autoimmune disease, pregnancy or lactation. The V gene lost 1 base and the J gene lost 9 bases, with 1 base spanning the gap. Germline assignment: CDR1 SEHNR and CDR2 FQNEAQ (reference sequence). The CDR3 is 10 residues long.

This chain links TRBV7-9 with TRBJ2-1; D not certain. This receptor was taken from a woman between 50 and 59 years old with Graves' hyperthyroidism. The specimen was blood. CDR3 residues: CASSLVEQFF. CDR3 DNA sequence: TGTGCCAGCAGCTTAGTTGAGCAGTTCTTC.